These 28 T cell receptor beta chains share one sample of origin, sequenced in a study of long-term antiretroviral therapy in people with HIV. An immunoSEQ assay, version v3.0, was performed at survey level. Measured with immunoSEQ multiplex PCR; TCRdb has only the in-frame clones, and not every one. The sample has over 20,000 clones, 70% to 90% seen once; the top ten hold 2.5% to 3.5%. The sample in question was unsorted PBMCs, obtained just under 2.7 years after starting antiretroviral therapy. The source of these receptors is a woman aged 50 to 60 with HIV.

V gene TRBV28 combines with J gene TRBJ2-7; D not certain. V shed 3 bases and J shed 0 bases, with 12 bases lying between them. This CDR3 has 15 residues. The germline V gene has CDR1 MDHEN and CDR2 SYDVKM. CDR3 nucleotides: TGTGCCAGCAGTTTCTTAGTTCCTAGCTCCTACGAGCAGTACTTC. It yields the protein CASSFLVPSSYEQYF.

The chain recombines TRBV7-2 with TRBJ2-3, with 14 bases fitting TRBD2. V lost 5 bases and J lost 2; bases outside the gene matches: 9. This CDR3 contains 18 residues. Germline V gives CDR1 SGHTA, CDR2 FQGNSA. Written as DNA, the CDR3 is TGTGCCAGCAGCCCAGGACTAGCGGGAGGATCCTACACAGATACGCAGTATTTT. Translating it yields CASSPGLAGGSYTDTQYF.

The rearrangement joins TRBV28 to TRBJ2-7; possible D gene TRBD1, 5 bases. V lost 6 bases and J lost 7, with 13 bases in between. The CDR3 sequence is 12 residues long. Germline V gene lookup returns CDR1 MDHEN and CDR2 SYDVKM. The CDR3 DNA reads TGTGCCAGCAGCTCCACAGGAGAAGAGCAGTACTTC. Its translation: CASSSTGEEQYF. Filled out from reference TRBV28 and TRBJ2-7, the complete variable domain reads DVKVTQSSRYLVKRTGEKVFLECVQDMDHENMFWYRQDPGLGLRLIYFSYDVKMKEKGDIPEGYSVSREKKERFSLILESASTNQTSMYLCASSSTGEEQYFGPGTRLTVT.

This chain connects TRBV6-5 to TRBJ2-3; 7 nucleotides align to TRBD2. Trimming took 6 bases from V and 2 from J; bases not matched to a gene: 8. This CDR3 contains 15 residues. Per the germline V gene, CDR1 is MNHEY and CDR2 is SVGAGI. CDR3 DNA: TGTGCCAGCAGGGAGAGAGCGGGACCCACAGATACGCAGTATTTT. Residues: CASRERAGPTDTQYF.

This chain uses TRBV14 with TRBJ2-5; no clear D gene. V lost 2 bases, J lost 7 bases, and 17 bases lay in between. The length of the CDR3 is 15 residues. The germline V gene has CDR1 SGHDN and CDR2 FVKESK. CDR3 loop: CASSQLYPGSGTQYF. Written as DNA, the CDR3 is TGTGCCAGCAGCCAACTGTATCCAGGTTCGGGGACCCAGTACTTC.

The chain combines TRBV5-4 with TRBJ2-5, with D hard to call. Germline V CDR1 and CDR2: SGHNT, YYREEE (reference sequence). This CDR3 has 12 amino acids. Trimming left V 8 bases short and J 3 bases short, with 11 bases between. The CDR3 DNA follows: TGTGCCAGTTCCCGCGGAGAAGAGACCCAGTACTTC. Its protein product is CASSRGEETQYF. Complete variable domain (other parts from reference TRBV5-4 and TRBJ2-5): ETGVTQSPTHLIKTRGQQVTLRCSSQSGHNTVSWYQQALGQGPQFIFQYYREEENGRGNFPPRFSGLQFPNYSSELNVNALELDDSALYLCASSRGEETQYFGPGTRLLVL.

The chain is built from TRBV7-2 and TRBJ1-5; D may be TRBD1 (6 bases). The V gene lost 2 bases and the J gene lost 2 bases, with 7 bases spanning the gap. This CDR3 spans 14 amino acids. CDR1 is SGHTA and CDR2 is FQGNSA in the germline V gene. The CDR3 sequence is CASSLNRGNQPQHF. The CDR3, as DNA: TGTGCCAGCAGCTTAAACAGGGGCAATCAGCCCCAGCATTTT.

The genes are TRBV14 and TRBJ1-5; no clear D. Trimming left V 0 bases short and J 6 bases short, with 15 bases between. CDR3 size: 16 residues. The germline gives CDR1 SGHDN, CDR2 FVKESK. CDR3 coding DNA: TGTGCCAGCAGCCAAGAGAGAAGAACGGGAACTCAGCCCCAGCATTTT. It encodes CASSQERRTGTQPQHF. Full variable domain (outside the CDR3, taken from reference TRBV14 and TRBJ1-5): EAGVTQFPSHSVIEKGQTVTLRCDPISGHDNLYWYRRVMGKEIKFLLHFVKESKQDESGMPNNRFLAERTGGTYSTLKVQPAELEDSGVYFCASSQERRTGTQPQHFGDGTRLSIL.

The rearrangement uses TRBV5-1 and TRBJ1-1, with D maybe TRBD1 (5 bases). The CDR3 length is 14 residues. Trimming pared 1 base from V and 6 bases from J, leaving 13 bases between. Germline V lookup: CDR1 SGHRS, CDR2 YFSETQ. CDR3 loop: CASSLMAGNSEAFF. In nucleotides, the CDR3 is TGCGCCAGCAGCTTGATGGCAGGGAATTCTGAAGCTTTCTTT.

The rearrangement joins TRBV13 to TRBJ2-7; no clear D gene. Trimming cost V 3 bases and J 2 bases, with 14 bases left between them. From germline, CDR1 is PRHDT and CDR2 FYEKMQ (reference sequence). This CDR3 region has 15 residues. The CDR3 protein is CASSFGHRPTYEQYF. CDR3 in DNA: TGTGCCAGCAGCTTCGGGCACAGACCCACCTACGAGCAGTACTTC.

The count of this clone is one. The chain employs TRBV7-2 and TRBJ2-7; TRBD2 matches at 12 bases. V dropped 4 bases and J dropped 4; count of bases not matched to a gene: 8. The V gene's germline CDR1 is SGHTA and CDR2 FQGNSA. The CDR3 totals 16 residues. As DNA, the CDR3 is TGTGCCAGCAGCTCCTCCGGGACTAGCGGGTATTACGAGCAGTACTTC. Its translation: CASSSSGTSGYYEQYF.

This chain links TRBV19 with TRBJ2-6, with a possible D match to TRBD1 (6 bases). The CDR3 is 18 residues long. Germline CDR1 and CDR2: LNHDA and SQIVND (reference sequence). The V gene lost 5 bases and the J gene lost 0 bases, with 17 bases spanning the gap. The CDR3 is CASSGLQGANSGANVLTF. The CDR3, as DNA: TGTGCCAGTAGTGGTCTACAGGGAGCGAACTCTGGGGCCAACGTCCTGACTTTC.

The chain employs TRBV28 and TRBJ1-5; tentatively, D is TRBD1 (6 bases). The germline V gene has CDR1 MDHEN and CDR2 SYDVKM. V was pared by 4 bases and J by 2 bases, with 15 bases between. There are 16 residues in the CDR3. The CDR3 DNA is TGTGCCAGCAGTTACAGGGAATTGGGGGGCAATCAGCCCCAGCATTTT. Protein sequence: CASSYRELGGNQPQHF.

V usage is TRBV28 and J usage is TRBJ1-2; 9 bases map to TRBD1. Germline loops: CDR1 MDHEN, CDR2 SYDVKM. The CDR3 sequence is 16 residues long. With 4 bases clipped from V and 2 bases from J, the junction kept 8 bases outside the gene matches. Here the CDR3 reads CASSSSQGAGNYGYTF. DNA for the CDR3: TGTGCCAGCAGTTCGTCACAGGGGGCAGGGAACTATGGCTACACCTTC.

The CDR3 spells CASSDREGDEQYF. CDR3 sequence (DNA): TGTGCCAGCAGTGACAGGGAGGGGGACGAGCAGTACTTC. The chain uses TRBV6-4 and TRBJ2-7; tentatively, D is TRBD2 (7 bases). V was pared by 2 bases and J by 5 bases, with 10 bases between. The CDR3 totals 13 residues. Germline loops: CDR1 MRHNA, CDR2 SNTAGT.

The chain joins TRBV28 to TRBJ2-3; 8 nucleotides match TRBD1. In germline, CDR1 is MDHEN, CDR2 SYDVKM. Trimming at V came to 11 bases and at J to 2 bases, leaving 6 bases not matched to a gene. The CDR3 has 13 amino acids. The CDR3 region is CAGGQGTTDTQYF. Written as DNA, the CDR3 is TGTGCCGGTGGACAGGGAACCACAGATACGCAGTATTTT.

This clone was counted only a few times. This chain connects TRBV4-1 to TRBJ2-2; 9 bases are a match to TRBD2. The J segment lost 3 bases and the V segment lost 2 bases, leaving 7 bases of the junction unmatched. The CDR3 sequence is 17 residues long. Per the germline V gene, CDR1 is MGHRA and CDR2 is YSYEKL. In DNA form, the CDR3 reads TGCGCCAGCAGCCAATTTTACGTAGCGGGGGACACCGGGGAGCTGTTTTTT. Translating gives CASSQFYVAGDTGELFF.

This chain connects TRBV6-5 to TRBJ1-2, with D unresolved. The CDR3 contains 15 residues. Trimming took off 4 bases at V and 2 bases at J, with 14 bases between the two ends. From germline, CDR1 is MNHEY and CDR2 SVGAGI. The CDR3 nucleotides read TGTGCCAGCAGTTCCCGAGGAGGAATCAACTATGGCTACACCTTC. The encoded protein is CASSSRGGINYGYTF.

This rearrangement joins TRBV25-1 to TRBJ2-7; D gene unclear. The CDR3 runs to 11 residues. CDR1 MGHDK and CDR2 SYGVNS come from the germline V gene. V was clipped by 5 bases and J by 2 bases, with 4 bases between them. Here the CDR3 reads CASSLAYEQYF. The CDR3 DNA follows: TGTGCCAGCAGTCTAGCCTACGAGCAGTACTTC.

The rearrangement uses TRBV4-2 and TRBJ2-1, with no clear D. V gave up 2 bases and J gave up 8 bases, with 7 bases separating them. The CDR3 totals 12 residues. The germline V gene encodes CDR1 LGHNA and CDR2 YNFKEQ. The CDR3 sequence is CASSQNRHEQFF. In DNA, the CDR3 is TGTGCCAGCAGCCAAAACCGGCATGAGCAGTTCTTC.

The chain links TRBV7-9 to TRBJ2-7; TRBD2 matches at 7 bases. Per germline, CDR1 SEHNR and CDR2 FQNEAQ (reference sequence). The CDR3 has 14 amino acids. The trim removed 6 bases at V and 3 bases at J, leaving 8 bases unmatched. The CDR3 coding sequence is TGTGCCAGCAGTTGGGGAGGGGAAGTCTACGAGCAGTACTTC. This sequence encodes CASSWGGEVYEQYF.

The chain couples TRBV29-1 to TRBJ2-3; 10 positions agree with TRBD2. This CDR3 is built from 14 residues. Germline CDR1 SQVTM, CDR2 ANQGSEA. V shed 2 bases and J 11 bases; nucleotides not matched to a gene: 10. CDR3: CSVESLAGASGQYF. The DNA for the CDR3 is TGCAGCGTTGAATCGCTAGCGGGAGCTTCGGGGCAGTATTTT.

The chain carries TRBV21-1 and TRBJ2-1. TRBV21-1 is recorded as a pseudogene. This CDR3 comprises 19 residues. The CDR3 region has the DNA TGTGCCAGCAGCGCCAAAAGGGTCAAAGGCGGTAACTCCTACAATGAGCAGTTCTTC. Protein: CASSAKRVKGGNSYNEQFF.

The chain combines TRBV19 with TRBJ2-7, with no clear D. With 5 bases removed from V and 1 base from J, the gap between germline ends came to 9 bases. Germline V CDR1 and CDR2: LNHDA, SQIVND (reference sequence). This CDR3 has 13 residues. The CDR3 sequence: CASSPGLSYEQYF. The CDR3 DNA reads TGTGCCAGTAGTCCCGGCTTGTCCTACGAGCAGTACTTC.

The chain carries TRBV7-2 and TRBJ2-7; tentative D call: TRBD2 (6 bases). The ends were cut back, 7 bases at V and 3 bases at J, with 16 bases in the middle. Germline CDR1 and CDR2: SGHTA and FQGNSA. CDR3 length: 14 residues. CDR3 bases: TGTGCCAGCACGGACCAAGCGGGTTACTACGAGCAGTACTTC. Translated, it gives CASTDQAGYYEQYF.

The chain couples TRBV6-1 to TRBJ1-4, with TRBD1 matching over 8 bases. J gave up 4 bases and V 2 bases, and 3 bases lay outside the gene matches. There are 15 residues in the CDR3. CDR1 and CDR2 from the germline V gene are MNHNS and SASEGT. CDR3 DNA sequence: TGTGCCAGCAGTGAACAGGGGGCCGGTAATGAAAAACTGTTTTTT. Protein sequence: CASSEQGAGNEKLFF.

The rearrangement uses TRBV5-1 and TRBJ1-1, with D perhaps matching TRBD1 (6 bases). Germline assignment: CDR1 SGHRS and CDR2 YFSETQ. The CDR3 is 14 amino acids. V was shortened by 4 bases and J by 4 bases, with 14 bases between the two germline ends. Here the CDR3 reads CASSATTGPTEAFF. CDR3 coding DNA: TGCGCCAGCAGCGCCACCACAGGGCCCACTGAAGCTTTCTTT.

This chain links TRBV13 with TRBJ1-2; TRBD1 is a possible D gene (5 bases). The V gene lost 0 bases and the J gene lost 2 bases, with 10 bases spanning the gap. The germline CDR1 and CDR2 sequences are PRHDT and FYEKMQ (reference sequence). This CDR3 has 15 residues. The CDR3, as DNA: TGTGCCAGCAGCTTAGGTGTGGGGCAGAACTATGGCTACACCTTC. Translating gives CASSLGVGQNYGYTF.